The present T cell receptor (beta chain) was sequenced within a study of regulatory T cells in long-lasting Graves disease. Combining iRepertoire HTBI primers with Arm-PCR of CDR3 regions, the authors built TCR beta libraries. A single record per CDR3 protein comes from TCRdb applying MiXCR to the multiplex PCR reads. The profile shows 400,000 to 550,000 distinct CDR3 sequences, about 15% of them singletons. This clonotype was detected many times. The sample's time point: newly diagnosed GD, antithyroid drugs for less than 3 months. PBMC RNA was the source of the TCR library. The same sample was also studied in work on T cells in Graves' hyperthyroidism and ophthalmopathy.

The source is a woman under 40 with Graves disease. The material sequenced was peripheral blood mononuclear cells (PBMCs), taken at new diagnosis, from a patient treated with antithyroid drugs.

CDR3 protein: CSARPSWRGSTYEQYF. CDR3 DNA: TGCAGTGCTAGACCCTCCTGGCGGGGGTCAACCTACGAGCAGTACTTC. The V gene is TRBV20-1, the J gene TRBJ2-7; TRBD2 matches at 7 bases. CDR1 is DFQATT and CDR2 is SNEGSKA in the germline V gene (reference sequence). The CDR3 length is 16 residues. V lost 2 bases to trimming and J lost 2 bases; unmatched junction nucleotides: 12.